This T cell receptor (beta chain) was captured by sequencing in a study of blood T cell repertoires in COVID-19. The protocol was immunoSEQ multiplex PCR, while the TCRdb copy is restricted to in-frame clones and leaves out a portion. This repertoire shows 150,000 to 200,000 clones, roughly 93% found once; its top ten account for about 2%. V dropped 4 bases and J dropped 4 bases, with 11 bases sitting between them. The CDR3 spans 14 residues. Germline V CDR1 and CDR2: LGHDT, YNNKEL (reference sequence). The V gene is TRBV3-1 (or the pseudogene TRBV3-2), the J gene TRBJ2-4; perhaps TRBD2 as D (5 bases). This TCR was recovered from a woman in her sixties or seventies with COVID-19, enrolled during active disease. Source material: peripheral blood. Here the CDR3 DNA reads TGTGCCAGCAGCCCTCCGGGGTTAAAAAACATTCAGTACTTC. This sequence encodes CASSPPGLKNIQYF.